Following are 14 T cell receptor beta chains from one sample sequenced in a study of cytomegalovirus exposure and HLA in healthy donors. It was with 60 Vbeta and 13 Jbeta primers that the PCR ran. Clones were sequenced by immunoSEQ multiplex PCR, and TCRdb holds only the in-frame ones, with some missing. Seen here are 90,000 to 150,000 clones, about three quarters observed once, and the top ten hold 2.5% to 3.5%. The sequencing input was PBMCs. These receptors all stem from a woman aged 25 to 39 in good health and CMV-seropositive.

Only a few counts were recorded for this clone. The chain is built from TRBV7-2 and TRBJ2-1; perhaps TRBD1 as D (6 bases). The length of the CDR3 is 17 residues. Per germline, CDR1 SGHTA and CDR2 FQGNSA. Trimming removed 3 bases from V and 1 base from J, with 16 bases in between. The CDR3, as DNA: TGTGCCAGCAGCTTCCCCCCTCGGGACAAGTCCTACAATGAGCAGTTCTTC. Protein: CASSFPPRDKSYNEQFF. The full variable domain, completed using reference TRBV7-2 and TRBJ2-1, is GAGVSQSPSNKVTEKGKDVELRCDPISGHTALYWYRQSLGQGLEFLIYFQGNSAPDKSGLPSDRFSAERTGGSVSTLTIQRTQQEDSAVYLCASSFPPRDKSYNEQFFGPGTRLTVL.

The J gene is TRBJ1-3, the V gene TRBV28; TRBD1 matches 7 bases. Germline loops: CDR1 MDHEN, CDR2 SYDVKM. This CDR3 has 13 residues. Trimming took 6 bases from V and 6 from J; bases not matched to a gene: 5. Written as DNA, the CDR3 is TGTGCCAGCAGACGACAGGGTCAAAACACCATATATTTT. Translated: CASRRQGQNTIYF.

This sequence joins TRBV28 and TRBJ1-2; 7 bases map to TRBD1. This CDR3 comprises 15 residues. The germline V gene has CDR1 MDHEN and CDR2 SYDVKM. The trim removed 6 bases at V and 4 bases at J, leaving 11 bases unmatched. This CDR3 reads CASSLPTGTAYGYTF. CDR3 nucleotides: TGTGCCAGCAGCCTTCCCACCGGGACAGCCTATGGCTACACCTTC.

This clone was recorded a few times. The V call is TRBV5-1, the J call TRBJ2-1; 8 positions agree with TRBD1. The V segment lost 1 base and the J segment 7 bases; nucleotides outside the gene matches: 10. Looked up from germline, CDR1 is SGHRS and CDR2 is YFSETQ. The CDR3 loop spans 16 amino acids. CDR3 in DNA: TGCGCCAGCAGCTTGCGGCGCAGGGGGCTAAGGAATGAGCAGTTCTTC. It encodes CASSLRRRGLRNEQFF.

V and J are TRBV30 and TRBJ1-6; D unresolved. With 2 bases removed from V and 7 bases from J, the gap between germline ends came to 15 bases. The CDR3 consists of 15 residues. The germline CDR1 and CDR2 sequences are GTSNPN and SVGIG (reference sequence). The CDR3 here is CAWSSGGSRNSPLHF. The CDR3, as DNA: TGTGCCTGGAGTAGTGGAGGTAGTCGGAATTCACCCCTCCACTTT.

The chain is built from TRBV5-1 and TRBJ2-5, with 7 bases that match TRBD2. Germline trimming cut 3 bases from V and 5 bases from J; bases unmatched to any gene: 13. The length of the CDR3 is 16 residues. Germline V gene lookup returns CDR1 SGHRS and CDR2 YFSETQ. The CDR3 region has the DNA TGCGCCAGCAGCTCCAGCGGGACTAACTCCGGGGAGACCCAGTACTTC. Encoded protein: CASSSSGTNSGETQYF.

This clone was recorded only once. The chain couples TRBV6-5 to TRBJ1-2; 7 bases align to TRBD1. Trimming at V came to 6 bases and at J to 1 base, leaving 2 bases not matched to a gene. The CDR3 has 13 residues. Germline loops: CDR1 MNHEY, CDR2 SVGAGI. The CDR3 DNA is TGTGCCAGCAGCCAGGGGGTTAACTATGGCTACACCTTC. Translation gives CASSQGVNYGYTF.

This chain connects TRBV4-2 to TRBJ1-5, with D maybe TRBD1 (6 bases). CDR1 and CDR2 (germline): LGHNA, YNFKEQ. CDR3 length: 16 residues. V lost 0 bases and J 4 bases, leaving 13 bases between the germline ends. CDR3: CASSQDSQGGNQPQHF. The CDR3 DNA reads as TGTGCCAGCAGCCAAGATTCACAGGGAGGGAATCAGCCCCAGCATTTT.

The chain is built from TRBV7-3 and TRBJ2-3, with no clear D. From germline, CDR1 is SGHTA and CDR2 FQGTGA. The germline V and J ends were trimmed by 1 base and 4 bases, with 6 bases remaining between them. The CDR3 has 13 amino acids. CDR3 in amino acids: CASSLNIADTQYF. The CDR3 DNA reads TGTGCCAGCAGCTTAAACATTGCAGATACGCAGTATTTT.

CDR3 in DNA: TGTGCCAGCAGCCATTGGGACAGGGGGGGTGAGCAGTTCTTC. Translating gives CASSHWDRGGEQFF. The chain links TRBV14 to TRBJ2-1; 11 positions match TRBD1. Trimming at V came to 3 bases and at J to 9 bases, leaving 4 bases not matched to a gene. The CDR3 has 14 residues. The V gene's germline CDR1 is SGHDN and CDR2 FVKESK.

J is TRBJ1-1 and V is TRBV18, with a tentative D call TRBD1 (5 bases). CDR1 KGHSH and CDR2 LQKENI come from the germline V gene. The CDR3 is made up of 13 amino acids. Deletions cut 3 bases from V and 1 base from J, with 6 bases between. CDR3 DNA: TGTGCCAGCTCACCCGGACAGAACACTGAAGCTTTCTTT. It is translated as CASSPGQNTEAFF.

The chain combines TRBV7-3 with TRBJ1-3; possibly TRBD1 for D (5 bases). Looked up from germline, CDR1 is SGHTA and CDR2 is FQGTGA. Trimming pared 1 base from V and 9 bases from J, leaving 19 bases between. This CDR3 is built from 16 residues. The chain's CDR3 is CASSLNRSQGSLTIYF. CDR3 in DNA: TGTGCCAGCAGCTTAAATAGGTCTCAGGGCAGTCTCACCATATATTTT.

CDR3 DNA sequence: TGTGCCAGCAGCAAGGGACTAGCGGTGTACAATGAGCAGTTCTTC. The encoded protein is CASSKGLAVYNEQFF. The J gene is TRBJ2-1, the V gene TRBV7-2; 11 nucleotides align to TRBD2. CDR3 length: 15 residues. After removal of 5 bases from V and 4 bases from J, the junction contained 4 bases not matched to a gene. Germline V CDR1 and CDR2: SGHTA, FQGNSA.

This chain joins TRBV4-3 and TRBJ2-3, with D possibly matching TRBD2 (5 bases). V was cut by 5 bases and J by 3 bases, with 9 bases left in between. The CDR3 extends over 13 amino acids. Germline loops: CDR1 LGHNA, CDR2 YSLEER. The CDR3 bases are TGCGCCAGCAGCGCCGGCGGGACAGATACGCAGTATTTT. It codes for CASSAGGTDTQYF.